Sequencing of this TCR beta chain was carried out in a study of tumor-infiltrating lymphocytes in primary liver carcinoma. Study overall: The patient group consisted of men and women aged 30 to 69 years. Findings of the study overall: The study found tumor-adjacent and tumor-blood pairs overlapped less than tumor region pairs. The top-250-clone fraction was significantly higher in tumors than in blood (p = 0.039).

Co-extraction of RNA and DNA was performed on about 18-33 mg of unsorted bulk tissue. Each tumor had five separate regions sampled. Priming with a constant-region primer yielded TCR beta cDNA from about 540 ng total RNA. It was through three nested multiplex PCR rounds of slightly modified ARM-PCR that TCR beta libraries arose. TRBV1-TRBV30 forward primers paired with a C-beta reverse primer were used in the first two PCR rounds, which ran 9 to 10 cycles each. From the multiplex PCR reads, TCRdb called clonotypes with MiXCR, one entry per CDR3 protein. The data show some 190,000 distinct CDR3 sequences, with over 80% seen just once and 15% to 20% held by the top ten. Comments on this clonotype: Its antigen is currently unknown. One end of the junction does not line up with germline, which may come from a read error.

CDR1 is SGHNT, CDR2 YENEEA, per germline. The CDR3 totals 13 residues. Sequencing input: tumor tissue from primary liver carcinoma. This receptor was identified in a man aged 40-55 years with primary liver carcinoma and hepatitis B virus infection. The chain combines TRBV11-3 with TRBJ1-1, with D hard to call. CDR3 residues: CACSLGQDAETFF. The CDR3 region has the DNA TGTGCCTGCAGCTTAGGTCAAGACGCTGAAACTTTCTTT.